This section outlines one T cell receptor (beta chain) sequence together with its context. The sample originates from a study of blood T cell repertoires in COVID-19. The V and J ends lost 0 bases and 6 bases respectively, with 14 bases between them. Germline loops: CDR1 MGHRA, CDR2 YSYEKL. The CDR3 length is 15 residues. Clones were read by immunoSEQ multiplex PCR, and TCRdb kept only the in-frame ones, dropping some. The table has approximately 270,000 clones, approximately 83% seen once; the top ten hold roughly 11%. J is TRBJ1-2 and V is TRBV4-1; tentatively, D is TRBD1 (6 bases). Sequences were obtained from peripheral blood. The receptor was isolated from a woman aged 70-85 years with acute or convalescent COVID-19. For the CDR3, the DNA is TGCGCCAGCAGCCAAGAGATCACAGGGTTTCATGGCTACACCTTC. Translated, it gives CASSQEITGFHGYTF.